The present TCR beta chain was sequenced within a study of blood T cell repertoires in COVID-19. The wider study: The origin of the acute and convalescent COVID-19 samples was the United States, Italy and Spain. Sources were T cells, B-cell-depleted T cells, or PBMCs; the material itself was cDNA or gDNA.

Seattle enrolled patients during active infection and tracked them longitudinally. Original processing notes: Estimated nucleated cell counts came from reference gene primer amplification. TCRdb keeps only in-frame clones here, not all; method: immunoSEQ multiplex PCR. That table gives V, J and clone size, and the DNA gave D and trimming. The sample consists of roughly 120,000 clones, over 85% of them appearing once. The sequence came from a man aged 60 to 69 with COVID-19, enrolled during active disease. The sequencing input was peripheral blood.

DNA of the CDR3: TGTGCCAGCAGTGAAGCCGGACAGGGCACTGAAGCTTTCTTT. This encodes CASSEAGQGTEAFF. This sequence joins TRBV6-4 and TRBJ1-1, with 8 bases lining up with TRBD1. The V gene end was trimmed by 3 bases and the J gene end by 4 bases; junction bases not matched to a gene: 4. The germline gives CDR1 MRHNA, CDR2 SNTAGT. CDR3 size: 14 residues.